This TCR beta chain appears in the sequencing data of a study of blood T cell repertoires in COVID-19. CDR3 length equals 16 residues. Germline loops: CDR1 LGHDT, CDR2 YNNKEL (reference sequence). The germline V and J ends were trimmed by 3 bases and 0 bases, with 12 bases remaining between them. Profiled with immunoSEQ multiplex PCR; TCRdb holds only in-frame clones, not every one. This table holds about 430,000 clones, approximately 92% found once. This TCR was sampled from a man aged 25 to 40 who had recovered from COVID-19. The genes are TRBV3-1 (or the pseudogene TRBV3-2) and TRBJ2-1, with TRBD2 as a possible D gene (6 bases). Sample: PBMCs or T cells enriched from blood (not recorded which). CDR3 nucleotides: TGTGCCAGCAGCCACGCGGGGCATAGCTCCTACAATGAGCAGTTCTTC. It is translated as CASSHAGHSSYNEQFF.